The 12 T cell receptor beta chains in this list originate from one sample, sequenced in a study of blood T cell repertoires in COVID-19. Profiling relied on immunoSEQ multiplex PCR, and the TCRdb table lists in-frame clones only, not all of them. Here the sample spans some 180,000 clones, around 81% being singletons. The sample consisted of peripheral blood. The receptor source for this set is a woman at least 80 years old with COVID-19, enrolled during active disease.

In this sample, this clone turned up once. V gene TRBV5-1 combines with J gene TRBJ2-7; possibly TRBD1 for D (5 bases). With 0 bases removed from V and 0 bases from J, the gap between germline ends came to 7 bases. Germline V gene data show CDR1 as SGHRS and CDR2 as YFSETQ. The CDR3 length is 14 residues. The CDR3 coding sequence is TGCGCCAGCAGCTTGGGGACACCCTCCTACGAGCAGTACTTC. Translation: CASSLGTPSYEQYF.

As DNA, the CDR3 is TGTGCCACCAGTGATGTGGACAGGCTCAAAACAGATACGCAGTATTTT. As protein: CATSDVDRLKTDTQYF. The rearrangement joins TRBV24-1 to TRBJ2-3; TRBD1 aligns across 7 bases. CDR1 KGHDR and CDR2 SFDVKD come from the germline V gene. The length of the CDR3 is 16 residues. Trimming removed 3 bases from V and 3 bases from J; junction bases left unmatched: 8.

Only a few counts were recorded for this clone. The chain has TRBV6-2 or TRBV6-3 and TRBJ1-1, with 8 positions matching TRBD1. CDR1 is MNHEY and CDR2 is SVGEGT in the germline V gene. The CDR3 spans 13 residues. With V trimmed by 6 bases and J by 7 bases, 7 bases remained unmatched. For the CDR3, the DNA is TGTGCCAGCAGCCCCGGACAGGGCCTTGAAGCTTTCTTT. Translation: CASSPGQGLEAFF.

The rearrangement uses TRBV21-1 and TRBJ1-1; TRBD1 is the table's D call and was not checked against the DNA. TRBV21-1 is described as a pseudogene. The CDR3 extends over 14 amino acids. This CDR3 is CASSRAGVWTEAFF. The CDR3 region has the DNA TGTGCCAGCAGCAGGGCAGGGGTTTGGACTGAAGCTTTCTTT.

The J gene is TRBJ1-5, the V gene TRBV7-8, with D unresolved. V was pared by 2 bases and J by 10 bases, with 18 bases between. The CDR3 has 15 residues. Germline V gene sequence: CDR1 SGHVS, CDR2 FQNEAQ. CDR3 region: CASSLSVGVNEPQHF. Here the CDR3 DNA reads TGTGCCAGCAGCTTAAGTGTCGGGGTTAATGAACCCCAGCATTTT.

This clone is a singleton in its sample. This chain uses TRBV5-1 with TRBJ1-1, with 9 bases lining up with TRBD1. Trimming at V came to 3 bases and at J to 2 bases, leaving 5 bases not matched to a gene. The CDR3 is made up of 15 amino acids. CDR1 and CDR2 from the germline V gene are SGHRS and YFSETQ. CDR3 amino acids: CASSSSTGGNTEAFF. For the CDR3, the DNA is TGCGCCAGCAGCTCGTCGACAGGGGGAAACACTGAAGCTTTCTTT.

The gene calls are TRBV6-5 and TRBJ2-7; 7 nucleotides align to TRBD1. There are 13 residues in the CDR3. V shed 7 bases and J 5 bases; nucleotides not matched to a gene: 8. Germline lookup yields CDR1 MNHEY and CDR2 SVGAGI. The CDR3 reads CASMMTGYNEQYF. CDR3 nucleotides: TGTGCCAGCATGATGACAGGGTACAACGAGCAGTACTTC.

The chain couples TRBV7-9 to TRBJ1-1; D unresolved. Trimming removed 2 bases from V and 3 bases from J, with 10 bases in between. This CDR3 has 14 amino acids. From germline, CDR1 is SEHNR and CDR2 FQNEAQ (reference sequence). The CDR3 reads CASSLSGRDTEAFF. DNA of the CDR3: TGTGCCAGCAGCTTATCAGGCCGAGACACTGAAGCTTTCTTT.

The chain carries TRBV27 and TRBJ2-1; D perhaps matches TRBD1 (6 bases). CDR3 length: 14 amino acids. Germline lookup yields CDR1 MNHEY and CDR2 SMNVEV (reference sequence). Trimming removed 7 bases at V and 3 bases at J, with 13 bases between. CDR3 protein: CASKAGAIYNEQFF. The CDR3 coding sequence is TGTGCCAGCAAGGCAGGGGCAATCTACAATGAGCAGTTCTTC.

V gene TRBV10-2 combines with J gene TRBJ2-1; 8 bases align to TRBD2. The junction had 11 bases not matched to a gene; V was cut back by 1 base and J by 9 bases. The germline V gene encodes CDR1 WSHSY and CDR2 SAAADI. This CDR3 contains 16 residues. Here the CDR3 reads CASSELSGTGGGEQFF. The CDR3 DNA reads TGCGCCAGCAGTGAGTTAAGTGGGACCGGGGGGGGTGAGCAGTTCTTC.

The genes are TRBV19 and TRBJ1-5; D is perhaps TRBD1 (5 bases). The CDR3 has 16 residues. Trimming cost V 3 bases and J 2 bases, with 14 bases left between them. The germline gives CDR1 LNHDA, CDR2 SQIVND (reference sequence). The CDR3 protein is CASSIIRGVGNQPQHF. CDR3 nucleotides: TGTGCCAGTAGTATCATAAGGGGCGTAGGCAATCAGCCCCAGCATTTT.

The chain couples TRBV6-5 to TRBJ1-6, with D possibly TRBD1 on 6 matching bases. Germline values: CDR1 MNHEY, CDR2 SVGAGI. Between the trimmed V and J ends, which lost 6 bases and 11 bases, there was a span of 17 bases. This CDR3 has 14 residues. The CDR3 here is CASSIQGRSPPLHF. The CDR3 nucleotides are TGTGCCAGCAGCATACAGGGACGTAGCCCACCCCTCCACTTT.